This T cell receptor (beta chain) derives from a study of cytomegalovirus exposure and HLA in healthy donors. Study-level points and caveats: Sequences of the TCR beta chain were said to predict the HLA-A and HLA-B alleles of most subjects accurately.

There are 11 residues in the CDR3. V dropped 5 bases and J dropped 5 bases, with 6 bases sitting between them. CDR1 PRHDT and CDR2 FYEKMQ come from the germline V gene (reference sequence). For this clone: Its target is unknown.

13 Jbeta primers and 60 Vbeta primers were used for the PCR. Method: immunoSEQ multiplex PCR; TCRdb's copy keeps in-frame clones and lacks some. The sample lists about 78,000 clones, 80% occurring once. Sequencing was carried out using PBMCs. The V call is TRBV13, the J call TRBJ1-2; no reliable D call. The clonotype originates from a woman between 45 and 65 years old in good health and CMV-seropositive. In DNA form, the CDR3 reads TGTGCCAGCAGCCAGGCTTATGGCTACACCTTC. Residues: CASSQAYGYTF.